This record looks at one TCR beta chain sequence and its context. This is likely a read error, given that the CDR3 carries no conserved phenylalanine or tryptophan at its end. This sample was included in a study of tumor-infiltrating lymphocytes in primary liver carcinoma. The input was 450 to 500 ng total RNA; TCR beta cDNA was made from it with a constant-region primer. It was through three nested multiplex PCR rounds of slightly modified ARM-PCR that TCR beta libraries arose. Forward primers for TRBV1-TRBV30 and a C-beta reverse primer served the first two PCR rounds, at approximately 10 cycles each. TCRdb ran MiXCR on the multiplex PCR reads and lists one entry per CDR3 protein. The sample has about 180,000 distinct CDR3 sequences, less than 65% seen once; the top ten hold under 75%. Germline DNA was extracted too, while blood RNA derived from unsorted whole blood. Trimming pared 0 bases from V and 5 bases from J, leaving 14 bases between. Germline values: CDR1 SGHNT, CDR2 YYREEE (reference sequence). The CDR3 sequence is 15 residues long.

This receptor was taken from a man in his forties or fifties with primary liver carcinoma and hepatitis B virus infection. The chain links TRBV5-4 to TRBJ1-2, with unresolved D. The specimen sequenced was peripheral blood. CDR3 bases: TGTGCCAGCAGCTTGGGTGTACACGGCAAATATGGCTACACCATC. It is translated as CASSLGVHGKYGYTI.